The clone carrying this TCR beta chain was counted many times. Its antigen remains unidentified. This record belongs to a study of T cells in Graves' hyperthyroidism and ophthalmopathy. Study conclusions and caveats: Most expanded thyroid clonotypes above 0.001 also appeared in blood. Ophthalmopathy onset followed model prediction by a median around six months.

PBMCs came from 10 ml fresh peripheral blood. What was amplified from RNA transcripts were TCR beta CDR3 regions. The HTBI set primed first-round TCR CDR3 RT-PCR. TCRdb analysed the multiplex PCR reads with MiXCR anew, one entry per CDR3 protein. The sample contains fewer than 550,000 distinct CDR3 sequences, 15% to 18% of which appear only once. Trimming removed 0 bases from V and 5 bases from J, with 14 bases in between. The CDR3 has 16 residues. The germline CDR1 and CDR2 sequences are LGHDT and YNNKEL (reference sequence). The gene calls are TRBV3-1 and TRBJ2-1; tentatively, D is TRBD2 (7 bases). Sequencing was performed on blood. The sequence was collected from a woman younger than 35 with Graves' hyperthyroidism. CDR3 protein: CASSQEGGGFDNEQFF. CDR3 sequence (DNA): TGTGCCAGCAGCCAAGAAGGGGGGGGATTCGACAATGAGCAGTTCTTC.